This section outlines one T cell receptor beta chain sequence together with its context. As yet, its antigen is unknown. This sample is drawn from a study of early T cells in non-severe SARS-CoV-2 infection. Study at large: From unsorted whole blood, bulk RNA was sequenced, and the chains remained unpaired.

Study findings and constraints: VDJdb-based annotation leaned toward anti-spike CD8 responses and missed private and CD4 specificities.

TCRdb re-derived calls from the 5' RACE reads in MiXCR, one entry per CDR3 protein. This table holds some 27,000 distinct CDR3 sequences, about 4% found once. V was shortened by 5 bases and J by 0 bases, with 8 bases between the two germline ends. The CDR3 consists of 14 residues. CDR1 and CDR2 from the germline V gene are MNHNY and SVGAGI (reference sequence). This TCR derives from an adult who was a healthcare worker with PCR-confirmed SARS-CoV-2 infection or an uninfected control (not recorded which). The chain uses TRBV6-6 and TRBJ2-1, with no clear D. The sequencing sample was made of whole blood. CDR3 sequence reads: CASSPDGSYNEQFF. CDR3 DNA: TGTGCCAGCAGTCCGGACGGCTCCTACAATGAGCAGTTCTTC.